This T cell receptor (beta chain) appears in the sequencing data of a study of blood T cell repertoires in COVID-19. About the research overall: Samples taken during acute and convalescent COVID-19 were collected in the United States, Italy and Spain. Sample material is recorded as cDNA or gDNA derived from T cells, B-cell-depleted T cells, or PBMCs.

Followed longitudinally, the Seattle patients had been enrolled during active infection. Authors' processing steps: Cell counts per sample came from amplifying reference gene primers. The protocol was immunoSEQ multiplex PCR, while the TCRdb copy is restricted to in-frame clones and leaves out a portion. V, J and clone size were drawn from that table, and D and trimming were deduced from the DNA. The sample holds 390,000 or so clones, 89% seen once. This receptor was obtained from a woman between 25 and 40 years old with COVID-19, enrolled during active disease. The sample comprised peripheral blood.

The CDR3 DNA reads as TGTGCCAGCAGCTTATACGTCGGGACAGCAACAGATACGCAGTATTTT. This translates into CASSLYVGTATDTQYF. The chain carries TRBV7-6 and TRBJ2-3; 7 nucleotides line up with TRBD1. Germline CDR1 reads SGHVS; CDR2 reads FNYEAQ. With V trimmed by 2 bases and J by 3 bases, 8 bases remained unmatched. This CDR3 spans 16 amino acids.